The present TCR beta chain was sequenced within a study of Tregs in tolerant kidney transplant recipients. In the case of this clone: The antigen remains unidentified.

V was clipped by 8 bases and J by 4 bases, with 11 bases between them. Germline loops: CDR1 SQVTM, CDR2 ANQGSEA. This CDR3 comprises 11 residues. Data came from immunoSEQ multiplex PCR; TCRdb stores just in-frame clones and leaves some out. Altogether tens of thousands of clones are present, roughly nine tenths being singletons, with the ten largest covering around 15%. Recipients received nonmyeloablative bone marrow transplants from related graft donors, with transient mixed chimerism. CD4+CD25+CD127- Tregs, CD4+CD25- non-Tregs, CD4 and CD8 cells were sorted. Whole-study results and caveats: This study did not directly address biological reproducibility. Tolerant patients' donor-specific Tregs expanded beyond overall Tregs, suggesting antigen-driven growth.

This rearrangement joins TRBV29-1 to TRBJ1-2, with no clear D. This TCR came from a human patient who received a combined kidney and bone marrow transplant. The graft donor may have contributed some T cells. This sample comprised CD8+ T cells from blood (PBMCs), obtained 24 months after the transplant. The CDR3: CSSPEVYGYTF. The CDR3 coding sequence is TGCAGCTCCCCCGAGGTCTATGGCTACACCTTC. The whole variable domain, filled in from reference TRBV29-1 and TRBJ1-2, reads SAVISQKPSRDICQRGTSLTIQCQVDSQVTMMFWYRQQPGQSLTLIATANQGSEATYESGFVIDKFPISRPNLTFSTLTVSNMSPEDSSIYLCSSPEVYGYTFGSGTRLTVV.